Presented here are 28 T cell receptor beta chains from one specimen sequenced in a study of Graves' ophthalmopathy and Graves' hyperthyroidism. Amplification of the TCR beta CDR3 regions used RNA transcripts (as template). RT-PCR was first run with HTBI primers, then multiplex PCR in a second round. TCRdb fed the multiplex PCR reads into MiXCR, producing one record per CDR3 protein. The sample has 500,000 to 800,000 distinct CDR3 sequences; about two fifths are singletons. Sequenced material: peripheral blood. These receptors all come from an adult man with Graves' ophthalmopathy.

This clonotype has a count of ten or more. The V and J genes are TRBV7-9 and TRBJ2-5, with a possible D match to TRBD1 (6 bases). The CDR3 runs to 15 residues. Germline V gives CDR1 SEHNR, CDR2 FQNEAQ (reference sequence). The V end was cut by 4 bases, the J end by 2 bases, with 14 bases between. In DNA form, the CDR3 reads TGTGCCAGCAGCTCCGTTTGGACAGAGCAAGAGACCCAGTACTTC. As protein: CASSSVWTEQETQYF. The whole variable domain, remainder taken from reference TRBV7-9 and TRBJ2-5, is DTGVSQNPRHKITKRGQNVTFRCDPISEHNRLYWYRQTLGQGPEFLTYFQNEAQLEKSRLLSDRFSAERPKGSFSTLEIQRTEQGDSAMYLCASSSVWTEQETQYFGPGTRLLVL.

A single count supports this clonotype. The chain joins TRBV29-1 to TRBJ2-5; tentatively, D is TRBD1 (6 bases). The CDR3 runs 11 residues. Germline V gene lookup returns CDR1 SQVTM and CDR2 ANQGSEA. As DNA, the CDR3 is TGCAGTATTGGGACAAAAGAGACCCAGTACTTC. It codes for CSIGTKETQYF.

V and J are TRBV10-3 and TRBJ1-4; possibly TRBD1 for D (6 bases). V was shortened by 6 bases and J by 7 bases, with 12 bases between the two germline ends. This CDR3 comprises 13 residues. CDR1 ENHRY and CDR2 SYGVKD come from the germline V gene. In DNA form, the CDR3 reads TGTGCCATCAGCAGGGGCGATACTGAAAAACTGTTTTTT. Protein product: CAISRGDTEKLFF.

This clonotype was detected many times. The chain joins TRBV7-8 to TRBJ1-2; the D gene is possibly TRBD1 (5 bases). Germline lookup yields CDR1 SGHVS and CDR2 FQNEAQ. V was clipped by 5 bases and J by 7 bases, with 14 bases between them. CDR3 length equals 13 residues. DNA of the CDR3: TGTGCCAGCAGCACGGGGGAGTTTCTTGGCTACACCTTC. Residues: CASSTGEFLGYTF.

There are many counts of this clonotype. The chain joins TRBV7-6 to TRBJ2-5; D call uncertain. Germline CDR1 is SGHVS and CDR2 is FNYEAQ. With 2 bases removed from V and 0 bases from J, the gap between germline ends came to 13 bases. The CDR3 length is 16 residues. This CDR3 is CASSLLGPRNQETQYF. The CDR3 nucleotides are TGTGCCAGCAGCTTACTGGGCCCTAGGAACCAAGAGACCCAGTACTTC.

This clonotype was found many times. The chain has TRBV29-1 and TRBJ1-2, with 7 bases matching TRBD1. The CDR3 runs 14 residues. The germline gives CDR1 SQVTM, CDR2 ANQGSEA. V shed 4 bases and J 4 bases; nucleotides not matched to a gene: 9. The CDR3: CSVGFQGVSYGYTF. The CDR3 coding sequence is TGCAGCGTTGGTTTTCAGGGGGTTAGCTATGGCTACACCTTC.

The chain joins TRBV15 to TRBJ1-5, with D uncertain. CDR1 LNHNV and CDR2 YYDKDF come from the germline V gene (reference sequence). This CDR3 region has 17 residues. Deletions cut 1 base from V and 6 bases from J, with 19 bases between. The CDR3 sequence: CATSRGVASKSFQPQHF. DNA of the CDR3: TGTGCCACCAGCAGAGGGGTTGCCTCGAAGTCTTTTCAGCCCCAGCATTTT.

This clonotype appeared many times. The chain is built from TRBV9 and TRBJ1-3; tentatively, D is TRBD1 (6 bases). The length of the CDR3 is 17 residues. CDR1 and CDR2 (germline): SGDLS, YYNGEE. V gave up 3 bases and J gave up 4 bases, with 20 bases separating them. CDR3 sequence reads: CASSALTTGIGGNTIYF. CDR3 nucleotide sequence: TGTGCCAGCAGCGCACTAACCACAGGGATAGGAGGAAACACCATATATTTT.

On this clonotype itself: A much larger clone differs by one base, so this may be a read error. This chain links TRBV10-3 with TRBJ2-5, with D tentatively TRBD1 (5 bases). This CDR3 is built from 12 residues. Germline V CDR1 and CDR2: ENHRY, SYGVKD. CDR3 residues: CAVAGIGEAQYF. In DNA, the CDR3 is TGTGCCGTGGCAGGGATCGGAGAGGCCCAGTACTTC.

The CDR3 region is CASSEGGATLHF. CDR3 in DNA: TGTGCCAGCAGCGAGGGAGGGGCAACCCTCCACTTT. The chain joins TRBV25-1 to TRBJ1-6; possibly TRBD1 for D (5 bases). This CDR3 has 12 residues. Germline V gene sequence: CDR1 MGHDK, CDR2 SYGVNS. V dropped 6 bases and J dropped 14 bases, with 14 bases sitting between them.

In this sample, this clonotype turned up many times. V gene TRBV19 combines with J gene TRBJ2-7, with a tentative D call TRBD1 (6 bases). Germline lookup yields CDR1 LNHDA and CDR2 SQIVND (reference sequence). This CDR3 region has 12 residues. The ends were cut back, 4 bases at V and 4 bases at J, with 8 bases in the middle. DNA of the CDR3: TGTGCCAGTAGTAACAGGGCTTACGAGCAGTACTTC. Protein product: CASSNRAYEQYF.

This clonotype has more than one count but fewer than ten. The CDR3 sequence: CASSYGTGSQETQYF. In nucleotides, the CDR3 is TGTGCCAGCAGTTACGGGACAGGGTCACAAGAGACCCAGTACTTC. J is TRBJ2-5 and V is TRBV6-5; TRBD1 matches at 9 bases. CDR3 length: 15 amino acids. V lost 2 bases, J lost 2 bases, and 3 bases stayed unmatched. Germline V lookup: CDR1 MNHEY, CDR2 SVGAGI.

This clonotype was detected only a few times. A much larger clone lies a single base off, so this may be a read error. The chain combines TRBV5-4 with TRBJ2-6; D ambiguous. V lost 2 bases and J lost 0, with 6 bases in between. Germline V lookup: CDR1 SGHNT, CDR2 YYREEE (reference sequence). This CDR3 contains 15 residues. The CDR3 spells CASSFDNSGANVLTF. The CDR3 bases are TGTGCCAGCAGCTTTGACAACTCTGGGGCCAACGTCCTGACTTTC.

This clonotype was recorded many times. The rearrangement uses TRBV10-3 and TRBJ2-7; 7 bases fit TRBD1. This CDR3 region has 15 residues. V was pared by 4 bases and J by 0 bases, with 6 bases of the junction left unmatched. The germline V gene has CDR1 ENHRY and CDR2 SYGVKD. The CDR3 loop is CAISGGTAPSYEQYF. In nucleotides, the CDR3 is TGTGCCATCAGTGGTGGGACAGCACCCTCCTACGAGCAGTACTTC.

The CDR3 nucleotides read TGCGCCAGCAGCCAAGTCCTCGGCAGCCACGACTATGGCTACACCTTC. This encodes CASSQVLGSHDYGYTF. The chain has TRBV4-3 and TRBJ1-2; no clear D gene. V lost 1 base to trimming and J lost 3 bases, with 15 bases between them. Germline CDR1 and CDR2: LGHNA and YSLEER. This CDR3 is 16 amino acids long.

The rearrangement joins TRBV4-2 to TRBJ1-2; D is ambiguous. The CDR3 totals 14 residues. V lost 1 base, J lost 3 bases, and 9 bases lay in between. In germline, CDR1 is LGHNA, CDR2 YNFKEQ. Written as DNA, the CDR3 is TGTGCCAGCAGCCAAGGGTACGGGGACTATGGCTACACCTTC. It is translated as CASSQGYGDYGYTF.

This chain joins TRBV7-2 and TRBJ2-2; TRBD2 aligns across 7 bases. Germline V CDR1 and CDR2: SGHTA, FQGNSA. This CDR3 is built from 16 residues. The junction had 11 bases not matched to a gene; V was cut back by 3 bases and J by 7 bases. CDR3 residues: CASSFPSRGEIGELFF. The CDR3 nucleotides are TGTGCCAGCAGCTTCCCATCACGGGGGGAAATCGGGGAGCTGTTTTTT.

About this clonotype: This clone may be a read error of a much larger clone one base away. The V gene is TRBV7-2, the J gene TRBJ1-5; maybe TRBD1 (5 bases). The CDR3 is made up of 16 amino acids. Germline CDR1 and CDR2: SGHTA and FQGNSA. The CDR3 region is CASSLFPQGSNPPQHF. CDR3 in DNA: TGTGCCAGCAGCTTATTCCCCCAGGGAAGCAATCCGCCCCAGCATTTT.

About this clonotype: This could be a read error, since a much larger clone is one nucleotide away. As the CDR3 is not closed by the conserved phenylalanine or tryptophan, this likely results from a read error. CDR3 DNA sequence: TGTGCCAGCAGCCAGGGACAGGGGGCTCAGCCCCAGCATCTT. Its protein product is CASSQGQGAQPQHL. The gene calls are TRBV7-8 and TRBJ1-5; 12 bases agree with TRBD1. Trimming took 5 bases from V and 6 from J; bases not matched to a gene: 2. Germline CDR1 SGHVS, CDR2 FQNEAQ. The CDR3 spans 14 residues.

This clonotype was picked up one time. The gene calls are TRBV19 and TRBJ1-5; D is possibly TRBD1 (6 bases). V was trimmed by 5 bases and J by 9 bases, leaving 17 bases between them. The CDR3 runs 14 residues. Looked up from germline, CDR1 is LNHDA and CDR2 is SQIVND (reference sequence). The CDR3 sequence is CASSGNRALGPQHF. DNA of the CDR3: TGTGCCAGTAGTGGAAACAGGGCGTTGGGGCCCCAGCATTTT.

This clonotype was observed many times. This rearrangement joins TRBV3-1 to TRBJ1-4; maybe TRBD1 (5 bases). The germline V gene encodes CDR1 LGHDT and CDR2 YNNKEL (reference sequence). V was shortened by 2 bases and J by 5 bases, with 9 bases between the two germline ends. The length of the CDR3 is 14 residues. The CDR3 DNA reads TGTGCCAGCAGCCAAACGGGACGGAATGAAAAACTGTTTTTT. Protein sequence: CASSQTGRNEKLFF. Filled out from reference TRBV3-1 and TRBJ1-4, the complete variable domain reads DTAVSQTPKYLVTQMGNDKSIKCEQNLGHDTMYWYKQDSKKFLKIMFSYNNKELIINETVPNRFSPKSPDKAHLNLHINSLELGDSAVYFCASSQTGRNEKLFFGSGTQLSVL.

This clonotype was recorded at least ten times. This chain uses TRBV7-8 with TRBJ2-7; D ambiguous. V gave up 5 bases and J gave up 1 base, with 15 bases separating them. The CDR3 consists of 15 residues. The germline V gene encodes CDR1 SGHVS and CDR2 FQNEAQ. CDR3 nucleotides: TGTGCCAGCAGCCACCTTAGGTGGAGTTCCTACGAGCAGTACTTC. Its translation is CASSHLRWSSYEQYF.

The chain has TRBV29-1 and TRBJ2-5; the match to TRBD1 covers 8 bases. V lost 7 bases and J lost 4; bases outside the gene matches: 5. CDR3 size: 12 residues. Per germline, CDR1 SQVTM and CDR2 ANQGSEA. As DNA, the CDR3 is TGCAGCGGCGACGGGACAGGAGAGACCCAGTACTTC. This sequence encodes CSGDGTGETQYF.

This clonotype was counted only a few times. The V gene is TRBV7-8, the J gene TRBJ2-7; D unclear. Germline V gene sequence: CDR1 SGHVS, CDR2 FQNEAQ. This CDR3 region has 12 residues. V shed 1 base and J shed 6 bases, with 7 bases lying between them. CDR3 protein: CASSLGETEQYF. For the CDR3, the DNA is TGTGCCAGCAGCTTAGGGGAAACCGAGCAGTACTTC.

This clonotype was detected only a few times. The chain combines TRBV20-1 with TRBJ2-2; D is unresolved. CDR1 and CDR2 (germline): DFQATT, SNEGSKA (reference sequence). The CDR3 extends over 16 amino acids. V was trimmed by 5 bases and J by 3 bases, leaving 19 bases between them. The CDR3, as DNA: TGCAGTGCTCCTCAGGACGGCCAGGTCCACACCGGGGAGCTGTTTTTT. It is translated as CSAPQDGQVHTGELFF.

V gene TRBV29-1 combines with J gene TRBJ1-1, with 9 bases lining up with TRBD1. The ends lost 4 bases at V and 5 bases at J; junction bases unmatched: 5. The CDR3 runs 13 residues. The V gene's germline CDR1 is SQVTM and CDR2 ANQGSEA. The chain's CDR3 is CSVVTGGGTEAFF. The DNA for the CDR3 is TGCAGCGTTGTGACAGGGGGGGGGACTGAAGCTTTCTTT.

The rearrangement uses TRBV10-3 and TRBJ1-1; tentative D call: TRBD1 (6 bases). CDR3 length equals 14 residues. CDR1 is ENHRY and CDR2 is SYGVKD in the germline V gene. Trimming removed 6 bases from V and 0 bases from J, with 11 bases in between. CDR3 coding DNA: TGTGCCATCAGCGCAGGGGTGATGAACACTGAAGCTTTCTTT. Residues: CAISAGVMNTEAFF.

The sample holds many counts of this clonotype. The CDR3 loop is CASSLARIGGTQYF. The CDR3 bases are TGTGCCAGCAGCTTAGCCCGGATTGGGGGAACCCAGTACTTC. The rearrangement joins TRBV11-2 to TRBJ2-5; the D gene could be TRBD1 or TRBD2 (5 bases each). Germline CDR1 and CDR2: SGHAT and FQNNGV. There are 14 residues in the CDR3. V lost 1 base and J 8 bases, leaving 14 bases between the germline ends.